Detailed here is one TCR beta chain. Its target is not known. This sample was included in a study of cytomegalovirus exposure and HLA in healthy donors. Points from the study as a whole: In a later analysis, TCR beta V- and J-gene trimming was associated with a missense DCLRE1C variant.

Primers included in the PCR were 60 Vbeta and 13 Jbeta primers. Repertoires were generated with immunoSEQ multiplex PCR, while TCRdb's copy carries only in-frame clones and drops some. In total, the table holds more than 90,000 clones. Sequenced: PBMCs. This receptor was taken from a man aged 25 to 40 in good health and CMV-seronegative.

The DNA for the CDR3 is TGTGCCAGCAGCCGGACAGCGTTGCGGGGCTACACCTTC. Its protein product is CASSRTALRGYTF. The chain is built from TRBV5-4 and TRBJ1-2, with D perhaps matching TRBD1 (6 bases). CDR1 is SGHNT and CDR2 is YYREEE in the germline V gene (reference sequence). The CDR3 spans 13 residues. Trimming took 4 bases from V and 8 from J, leaving 15 bases between them.